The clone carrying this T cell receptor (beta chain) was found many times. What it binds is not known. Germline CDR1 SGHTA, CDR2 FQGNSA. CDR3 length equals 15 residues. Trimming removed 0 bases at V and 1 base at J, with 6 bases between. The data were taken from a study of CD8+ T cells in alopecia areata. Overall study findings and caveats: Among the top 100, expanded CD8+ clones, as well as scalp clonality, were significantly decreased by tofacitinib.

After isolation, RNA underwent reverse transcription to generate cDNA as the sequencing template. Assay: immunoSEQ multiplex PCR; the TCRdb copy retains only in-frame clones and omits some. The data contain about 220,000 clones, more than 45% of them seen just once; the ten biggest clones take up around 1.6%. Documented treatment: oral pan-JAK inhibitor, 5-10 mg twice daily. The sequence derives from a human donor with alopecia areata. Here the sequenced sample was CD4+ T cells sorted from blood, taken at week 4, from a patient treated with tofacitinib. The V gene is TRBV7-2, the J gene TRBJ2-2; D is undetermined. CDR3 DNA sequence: TGTGCCAGCAGCTTAGCTGGAGAGAACACCGGGGAGCTGTTTTTT. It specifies CASSLAGENTGELFF.